The 8 T cell receptor beta chains presented below share a single source sample, sequenced in a study of cytomegalovirus exposure and HLA in healthy donors. 60 Vbeta and 13 Jbeta primers were used in PCR. The assay was immunoSEQ multiplex PCR, and TCRdb's table has in-frame clones only and misses some. Of some 200,000 clones detected, just over 75% appear once; the ten largest clones hold about 2.5%. Source material: PBMCs. Source of these receptors: an older woman in good health and CMV-seropositive.

V usage is TRBV7-9 and J usage is TRBJ1-2; D remains ambiguous. The V and J ends lost 4 bases and 7 bases respectively, with 13 bases between them. In germline, CDR1 is SEHNR, CDR2 FQNEAQ (reference sequence). CDR3 length: 13 amino acids. The CDR3 nucleotides read TGTGCCAGCAGCTCATCCGGGATTGGTGGCTACACCTTC. It encodes CASSSSGIGGYTF.

The CDR3 DNA is TGCAGTGCCGGACAGGATTACACCTTC. It translates to CSAGQDYTF. The gene calls are TRBV20-1 and TRBJ1-2; 7 bases agree with TRBD1. The CDR3 runs to 9 residues. With 6 bases clipped from V and 11 bases from J, the junction kept 3 bases outside the gene matches. Germline V gene lookup returns CDR1 DFQATT and CDR2 SNEGSKA (reference sequence).

The chain combines TRBV9 with TRBJ2-5; no firm D call. This CDR3 has 13 amino acids. Trimming left V 2 bases short and J 5 bases short, with 10 bases between. The germline CDR1 and CDR2 sequences are SGDLS and YYNGEE. The CDR3 DNA is TGTGCCAGCAGCGTGGAGCTCCGGGAGACCCAGTACTTC. This translates into CASSVELRETQYF.

V is TRBV7-3 and J is TRBJ2-1; TRBD2 matches 10 bases. J was trimmed by 9 bases and V by 1 base; bases with no gene match: 9. Germline-derived CDR1 and CDR2 are SGHTA and FQGTGA. This CDR3 is 16 amino acids long. The CDR3 spells CASSLNGGTSAGEQFF. In nucleotides, the CDR3 is TGTGCCAGCAGCTTAAACGGGGGGACTAGCGCGGGTGAGCAGTTCTTC.

The genes are TRBV10-3 and TRBJ2-7; 9 positions agree with TRBD2. This CDR3 contains 14 residues. V gave up 4 bases and J gave up 4 bases; unmatched junction bases: 5. The germline CDR1 and CDR2 sequences are ENHRY and SYGVKD. The CDR3 nucleotides read TGTGCCATCAGTGGGGTTAGCGGGGGTTACGAGCAGTACTTC. Encoded protein: CAISGVSGGYEQYF.

The chain has TRBV7-6 and TRBJ2-7, with 9 bases identical to TRBD1. The germline V gene encodes CDR1 SGHVS and CDR2 FNYEAQ. V shed 6 bases, J shed 2 bases, and the junction held 5 bases outside the gene matches. CDR3 length: 14 amino acids. The CDR3 protein is CASSNGTGPYEQYF. DNA for the CDR3: TGTGCCAGCAGTAACGGGACAGGGCCCTACGAGCAGTACTTC.

The rearrangement joins TRBV10-3 to TRBJ2-5; tentatively, D is TRBD1 (6 bases). The CDR3 runs 14 residues. Deletions cut 4 bases from V and 11 bases from J, with 20 bases between. Germline lookup yields CDR1 ENHRY and CDR2 SYGVKD. The CDR3 protein is CAISGTTQSGEQYF. For the CDR3, the DNA is TGTGCCATCAGTGGGACGACCCAGTCAGGGGAGCAGTACTTC.

This clone was seen just once. The rearrangement links TRBV10-1 to TRBJ1-1; TRBD1 might be the D (6 bases). The CDR3 has 14 amino acids. Between the trimmed V and J ends, which lost 5 bases and 4 bases, there was a span of 14 bases. Germline assignment: CDR1 WNHNN and CDR2 SYGVQD (reference sequence). The CDR3 spells CASSSQTGATEAFF. The CDR3 bases are TGCGCCAGCAGTTCGCAGACAGGTGCCACTGAAGCTTTCTTT.